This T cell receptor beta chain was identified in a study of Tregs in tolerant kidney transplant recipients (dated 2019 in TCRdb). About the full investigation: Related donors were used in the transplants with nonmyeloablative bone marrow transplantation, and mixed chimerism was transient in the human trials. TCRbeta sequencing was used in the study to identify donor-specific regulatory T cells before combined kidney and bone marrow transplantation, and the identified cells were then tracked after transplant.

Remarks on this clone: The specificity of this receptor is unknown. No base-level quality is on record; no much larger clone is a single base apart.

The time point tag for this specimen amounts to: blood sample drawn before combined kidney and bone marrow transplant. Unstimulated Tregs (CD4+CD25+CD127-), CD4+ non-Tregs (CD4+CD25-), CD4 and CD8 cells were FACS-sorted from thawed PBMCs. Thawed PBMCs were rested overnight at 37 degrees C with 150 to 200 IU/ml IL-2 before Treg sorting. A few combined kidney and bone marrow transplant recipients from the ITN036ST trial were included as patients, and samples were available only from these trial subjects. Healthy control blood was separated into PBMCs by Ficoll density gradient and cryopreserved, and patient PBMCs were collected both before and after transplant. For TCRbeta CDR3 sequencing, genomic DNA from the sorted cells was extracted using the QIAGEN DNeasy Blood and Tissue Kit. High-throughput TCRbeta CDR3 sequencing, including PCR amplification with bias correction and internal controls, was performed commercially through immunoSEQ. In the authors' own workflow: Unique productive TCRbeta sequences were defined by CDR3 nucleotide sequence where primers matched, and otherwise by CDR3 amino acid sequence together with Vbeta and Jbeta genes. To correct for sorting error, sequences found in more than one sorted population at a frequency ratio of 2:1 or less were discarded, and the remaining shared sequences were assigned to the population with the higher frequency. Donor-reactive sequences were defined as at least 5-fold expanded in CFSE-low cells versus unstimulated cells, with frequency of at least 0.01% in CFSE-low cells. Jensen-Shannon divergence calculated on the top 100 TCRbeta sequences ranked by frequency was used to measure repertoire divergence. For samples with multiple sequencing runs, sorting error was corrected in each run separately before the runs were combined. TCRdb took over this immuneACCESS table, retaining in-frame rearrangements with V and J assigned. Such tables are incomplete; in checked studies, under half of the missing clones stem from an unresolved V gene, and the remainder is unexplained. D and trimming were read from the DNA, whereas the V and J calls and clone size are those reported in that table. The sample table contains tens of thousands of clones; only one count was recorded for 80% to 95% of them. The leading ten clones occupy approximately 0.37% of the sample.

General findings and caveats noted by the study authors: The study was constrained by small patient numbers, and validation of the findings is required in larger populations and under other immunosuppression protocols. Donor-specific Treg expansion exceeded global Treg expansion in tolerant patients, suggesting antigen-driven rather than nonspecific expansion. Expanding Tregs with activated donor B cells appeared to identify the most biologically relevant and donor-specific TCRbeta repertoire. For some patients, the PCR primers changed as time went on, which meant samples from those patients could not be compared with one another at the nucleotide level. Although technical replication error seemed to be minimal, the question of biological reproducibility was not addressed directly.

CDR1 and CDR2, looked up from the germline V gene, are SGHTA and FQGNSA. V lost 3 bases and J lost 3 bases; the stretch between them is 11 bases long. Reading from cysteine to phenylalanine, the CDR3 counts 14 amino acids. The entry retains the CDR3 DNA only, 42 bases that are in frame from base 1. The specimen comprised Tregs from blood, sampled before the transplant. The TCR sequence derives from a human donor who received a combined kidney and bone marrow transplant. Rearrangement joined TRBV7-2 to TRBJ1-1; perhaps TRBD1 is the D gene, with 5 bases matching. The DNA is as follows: TGTGCCAGCAGCTTTGGGGGTTCGGACACTGAAGCTTTCTTT. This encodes CASSFGGSDTEAFF.